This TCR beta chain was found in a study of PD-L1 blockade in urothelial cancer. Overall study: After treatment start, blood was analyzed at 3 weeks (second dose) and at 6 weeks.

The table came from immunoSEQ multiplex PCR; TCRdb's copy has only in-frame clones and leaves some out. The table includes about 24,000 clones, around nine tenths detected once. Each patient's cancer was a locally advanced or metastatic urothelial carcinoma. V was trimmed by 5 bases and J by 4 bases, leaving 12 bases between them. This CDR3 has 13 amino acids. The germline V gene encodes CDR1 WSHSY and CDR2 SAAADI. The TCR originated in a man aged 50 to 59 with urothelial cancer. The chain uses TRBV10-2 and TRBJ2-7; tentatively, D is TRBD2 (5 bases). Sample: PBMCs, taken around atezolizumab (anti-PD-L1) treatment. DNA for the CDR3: TGCGCCAGCAGTCCTACTAGGTCTTACGAGCAGTACTTC. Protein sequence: CASSPTRSYEQYF.